The source of this TCR beta chain is a study of T cell responses to AZD1222 COVID-19 vaccine. Study-wide results and limits: Donors, mostly white British, included more females; clonal diversity was possibly underestimated. In all cases, repertoires were sampled only after the peak T cell response. Spike-wide vaccine-associated CD4 TCRs dominated at 160-218 and 743-854.

Measured with immunoSEQ multiplex PCR; TCRdb has only the in-frame clones, and not every one. Among over 70,000 clones listed, roughly 80% were seen once. J gave up 2 bases and V 3 bases, and 5 bases lay outside the gene matches. The CDR3 has 15 residues. The germline V gene has CDR1 SGHAT and CDR2 FQNNGV. Comments on this clone: The antigen is unknown.

The origin of this receptor is an adult who received the MenACWY meningococcal vaccine as a control. V and J are TRBV11-2 and TRBJ2-3; 7 nucleotides match TRBD2. This specimen was peripheral blood, taken 28 days after the second dose of the MenACWY control vaccine. For the CDR3, the DNA is TGTGCCAGCAGCTTGGGAGGGCCACCCACAGATACGCAGTATTTT. Amino acids: CASSLGGPPTDTQYF. Based on the CDR3 plus reference TRBV11-2 and TRBJ2-3, the full variable domain is EAGVAQSPRYKIIEKRQSVAFWCNPISGHATLYWYQQILGQGPKLLIQFQNNGVVDDSQLPKDRFSAERLKGVDSTLKIQPAKLEDSAVYLCASSLGGPPTDTQYFGPGTRLTVL.